This TCR beta chain was profiled in a study of regulatory T cells in long-lasting Graves disease. V shed 4 bases and J shed 3 bases, with 9 bases lying between them. The CDR3 loop spans 13 amino acids. Germline CDR1 reads KGHDR; CDR2 reads SFDVKD. At least ten counts were recorded for this clonotype. Both iRepertoire HTBI primers and Arm-PCR of CDR3 regions were used to build the TCR beta libraries. A single record per CDR3 protein comes from TCRdb applying MiXCR to the multiplex PCR reads. This table holds 360,000 or so distinct CDR3 sequences, 20% to 25% found once. Documented time point: persistent/refractory GD, antithyroid drugs over 5 years with positive TRAb. PBMC-derived RNA was used for the TCR library.

The TCR comes from a middle-aged woman with Graves disease. The rearrangement uses TRBV24-1 and TRBJ2-7; D unresolved. Sequences were derived from peripheral blood mononuclear cells (PBMCs), sampled when the disease was refractory, from a patient treated with antithyroid drugs. The CDR3 reads CATSEGYGYEQYF. In DNA form, the CDR3 reads TGTGCCACCAGTGAGGGGTATGGCTACGAGCAGTACTTC.